A single T cell receptor (beta chain) is shown here with its context. Its antigen remains unidentified. The sample originates from a study of T-cell memory formation after mild COVID-19. Study-level background: There were largely donor-specific TCR clusters.

The germline V and J ends were trimmed by 2 bases and 2 bases, with 7 bases remaining between them. CDR3 size: 14 residues. Overall study findings and caveats: Second-wave clones with a day 37 peak had unconfirmed SARS-CoV-2 specificity. Researchers report contracting CD4+ clones mostly in CM and EM, with CD8+ clones in EMRA.

TCRdb called the 5' RACE reads again in MiXCR, with one record for every CDR3 protein. The data contain some 450,000 distinct CDR3 sequences, about 20% of them singletons. The J gene is TRBJ1-5, the V gene TRBV12-3 or TRBV12-4; D not certain. The receptor's source is an adult woman who had mild COVID-19 (a few samples of this study predate the infection). Cell type and time point are not known. Sequencing was performed on PBMCs or a T cell subset sorted from them (not recorded which). CDR3 sequence (DNA): TGTGCCAGCAGTTTATTTGGGGGCAATCAGCCCCAGCATTTT. Protein product: CASSLFGGNQPQHF.